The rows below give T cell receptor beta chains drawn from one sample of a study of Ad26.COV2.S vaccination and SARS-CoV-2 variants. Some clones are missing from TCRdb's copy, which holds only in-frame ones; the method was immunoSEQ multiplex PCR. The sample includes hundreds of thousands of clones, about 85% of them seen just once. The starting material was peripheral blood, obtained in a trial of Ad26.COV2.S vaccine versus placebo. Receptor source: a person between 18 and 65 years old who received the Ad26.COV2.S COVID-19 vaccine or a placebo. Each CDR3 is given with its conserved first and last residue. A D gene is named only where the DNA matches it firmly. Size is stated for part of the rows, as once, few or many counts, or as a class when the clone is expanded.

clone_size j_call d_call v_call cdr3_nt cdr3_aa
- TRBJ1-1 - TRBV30 TGTGCCTGGAGCCCGCGAATCAACGGTAGGACTGAAGCTTTCTTT CAWSPRINGRTEAFF
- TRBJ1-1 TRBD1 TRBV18 TGTGCCAGCTCACCAGAACACAGGGGCACGAACACTGAAGCTTTCTTT CASSPEHRGTNTEAFF
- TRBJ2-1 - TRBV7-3 TGTGCCAGCAGCTTATCGCGGACCGTTTCCTACAATGAGCAGTTCTTC CASSLSRTVSYNEQFF
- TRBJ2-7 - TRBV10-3 TGTGCCATCAGGGGGGACTCGGGTTCCTCCTACGAGCAGTACTTC CAIRGDSGSSYEQYF
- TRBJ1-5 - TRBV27 TGTGCCACCTCCAACAGAAATAGCAATCAGCCCCAGCATTTT CATSNRNSNQPQHF
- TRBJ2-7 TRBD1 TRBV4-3 TGCGCCAGCAGCCAAGGCCTTCAGACAGGGCACTACGAGCAGTACTTC CASSQGLQTGHYEQYF
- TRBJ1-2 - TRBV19 TGTGCCAGTACCCCTTCGCACGGATTCTATGGCTACACCTTC CASTPSHGFYGYTF
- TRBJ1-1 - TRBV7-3 TGTGCCAGCAGCCTTACGGTGGGGCCGAACACTGAAGCTTTCTTT CASSLTVGPNTEAFF
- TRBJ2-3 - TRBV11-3 TGTGCCAGCAGCTTAGATCCCGATACGCAGTATTTT CASSLDPDTQYF
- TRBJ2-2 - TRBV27 TGTGCCAGCAGTTTGTACAGGGGGGGGTCCGCGAACACCGGGGAGCTGTTTTTT CASSLYRGGSANTGELFF
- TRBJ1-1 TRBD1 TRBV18 TGTGCCAGCTCACCGGGGACAGACACTGAAGCTTTCTTT CASSPGTDTEAFF
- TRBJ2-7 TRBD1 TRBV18 TGTGCCAGCTCACCCGAACCCGGGACAGGGATCTACGAGCAGTACTTC CASSPEPGTGIYEQYF
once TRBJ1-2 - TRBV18 TGTGCCAGCTCACAGGGGGTCGCGGATGGCTACACCTTC CASSQGVADGYTF
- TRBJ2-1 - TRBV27 TGTGCCAGCAGTTTTCGGTTGGGAGTTTCCTACAATGAGCAGTTCTTC CASSFRLGVSYNEQFF
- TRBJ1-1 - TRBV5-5 TGTGCCAGCAGCTTGGACATTGTGGGGACGGAAGCTTTCTTT CASSLDIVGTEAFF
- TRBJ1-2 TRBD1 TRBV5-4 TGTGCCAGCAGCTTGGTAGGGACAGGGGGGATCGAGGGCTACACCTTC CASSLVGTGGIEGYTF
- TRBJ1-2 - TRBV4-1 TGCGCCAGCAGCCAAATTTTACAGGGACTCTATGGCTACACCTTC CASSQILQGLYGYTF
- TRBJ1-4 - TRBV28 TGTGCCAGCAGTTTATTGGCGGGGGGGAAGGAAAAACTGTTTTTT CASSLLAGGKEKLFF
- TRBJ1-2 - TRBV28 TGTGCCAGCAGGGGCGAAGCTAACTATGGCTACACCTTC CASRGEANYGYTF
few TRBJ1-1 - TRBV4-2 TGTGCCAGCAGCCAGGGAGGGTTGAACACTGAAGCTTTCTTT CASSQGGLNTEAFF